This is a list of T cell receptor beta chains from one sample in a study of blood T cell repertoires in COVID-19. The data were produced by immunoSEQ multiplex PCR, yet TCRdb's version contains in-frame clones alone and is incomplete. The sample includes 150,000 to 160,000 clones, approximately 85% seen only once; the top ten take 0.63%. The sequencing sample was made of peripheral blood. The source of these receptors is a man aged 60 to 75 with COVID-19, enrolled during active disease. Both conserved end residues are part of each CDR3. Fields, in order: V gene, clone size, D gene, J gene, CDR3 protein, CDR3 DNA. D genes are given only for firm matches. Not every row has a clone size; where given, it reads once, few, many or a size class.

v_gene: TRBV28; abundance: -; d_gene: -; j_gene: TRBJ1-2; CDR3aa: CASLTAGAANYGYTF; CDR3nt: TGTGCCAGCCTTACTGCAGGGGCGGCTAACTATGGCTACACCTTC
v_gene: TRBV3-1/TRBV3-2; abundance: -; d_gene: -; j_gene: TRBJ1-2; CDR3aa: CASSPGSDLNYGYTF; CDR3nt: TGTGCCAGCAGCCCGGGGTCGGACCTCAACTATGGCTACACCTTC
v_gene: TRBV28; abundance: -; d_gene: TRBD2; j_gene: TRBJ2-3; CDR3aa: CASTPGLAGLRDTQYF; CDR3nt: TGTGCCAGCACCCCGGGGCTAGCGGGGCTTAGGGATACGCAGTATTTT
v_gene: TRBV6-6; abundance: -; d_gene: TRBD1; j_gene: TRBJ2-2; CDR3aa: CASSYERGLTGELFF; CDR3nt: TGTGCCAGCAGTTACGAGAGGGGGCTAACCGGGGAGCTGTTTTTT
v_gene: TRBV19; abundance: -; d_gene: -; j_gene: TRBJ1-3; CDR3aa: CASLSFSGNTIYF; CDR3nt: TGTGCCAGTTTATCGTTCTCTGGAAACACCATATATTTT
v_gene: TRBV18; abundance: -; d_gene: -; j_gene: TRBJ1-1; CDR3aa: CASSPPQGNTEAFF; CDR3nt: TGTGCCAGCTCTCCTCCCCAGGGAAACACTGAAGCTTTCTTT
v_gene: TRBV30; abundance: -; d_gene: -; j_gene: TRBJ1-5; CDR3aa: CAWSLRGGWRDQPQHF; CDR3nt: TGTGCCTGGAGTCTCAGGGGAGGGTGGAGGGATCAGCCCCAGCATTTT
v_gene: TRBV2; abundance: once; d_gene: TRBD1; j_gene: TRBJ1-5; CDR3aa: CASSEVLGTGHQPQHF; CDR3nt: TGTGCCAGCAGTGAAGTACTCGGGACAGGGCATCAGCCCCAGCATTTT
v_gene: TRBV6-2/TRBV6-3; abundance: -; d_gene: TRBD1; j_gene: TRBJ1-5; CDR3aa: CASSSRDRVDQPQHF; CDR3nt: TGTGCCAGCAGTAGCCGGGACAGGGTTGATCAGCCCCAGCATTTT
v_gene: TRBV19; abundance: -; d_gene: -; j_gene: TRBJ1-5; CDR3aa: CASSIGRGSGNQPQHF; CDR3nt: TGTGCCAGTAGTATAGGACGGGGTTCCGGCAATCAGCCCCAGCATTTT
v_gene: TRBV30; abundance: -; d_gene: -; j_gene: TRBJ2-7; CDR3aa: CAWSVLAPIGVGAYEQYF; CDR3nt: TGTGCCTGGAGTGTACTGGCCCCCATTGGGGTAGGGGCCTACGAGCAGTACTTC
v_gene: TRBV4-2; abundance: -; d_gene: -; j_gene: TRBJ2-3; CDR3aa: CASSQEVLQGRADTQYF; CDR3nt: TGTGCCAGCAGCCAAGAAGTTTTACAGGGAAGGGCAGATACGCAGTATTTT